A selection of T cell receptor beta chains follows, all from one sample in a study of cytomegalovirus exposure and HLA in healthy donors. The table came from immunoSEQ multiplex PCR; TCRdb's copy has only in-frame clones and leaves some out. The table records roughly 330,000 clones, roughly 90% of them present only once. Sequencing was done on a sample of PBMCs. These receptor sequences come from a woman younger than 45 in good health and CMV-seropositive. Each CDR3 is given with its conserved first and last residue. The order of the fields is J gene, D gene, clone size, V gene, CDR3 protein, CDR3 DNA. The D gene is left open where the match is weak. Size tells how often a clone was seen (once, few, many) or the class of an expanded clone, and some rows leave it out.

>TRBJ1-2|NA|NA|TRBV29-1
CSATPNLGISGGYTF
TGCAGCGCTACCCCAAACCTAGGGATTTCAGGCGGCTACACCTTC
>TRBJ2-3|TRBD2|NA|TRBV5-6
CASTSPTSGITDTQYF
TGTGCCAGCACCTCTCCGACTAGCGGGATTACAGATACGCAGTATTTT
>TRBJ2-3|TRBD2|NA|TRBV7-9
CASSVPTSGGAPDTQYF
TGTGCCAGCAGCGTCCCCACTAGCGGGGGGGCCCCAGATACGCAGTATTTT
>TRBJ1-2|NA|many|TRBV4-3
CASSQEVRQSLYGYTF
TGCGCCAGCAGCCAAGAGGTGAGACAGAGCTTATATGGCTACACCTTC
>TRBJ2-5|NA|NA|TRBV2
CASSEMGQETQYF
TGTGCCAGCAGTGAAATGGGACAAGAGACCCAGTACTTC
>TRBJ1-2|NA|NA|TRBV5-1
CASSLLQGTYGYTF
TGCGCCAGCAGCTTGTTACAAGGAACTTATGGCTACACCTTC
>TRBJ2-7|TRBD1|NA|TRBV7-8
CASSLGGRQGAREQYF
TGTGCCAGCAGCTTAGGAGGGCGACAGGGGGCGCGTGAGCAGTACTTC
>TRBJ2-1|NA|once|TRBV5-6
CASSLVSGPSYNEQFF
TGTGCCAGCAGCTTGGTTTCAGGGCCGTCCTACAATGAGCAGTTCTTC
>TRBJ1-1|NA|NA|TRBV5-6
CASSLPWGNTEAFF
TGTGCCAGCAGCTTACCTTGGGGGAACACTGAAGCTTTCTTT
>TRBJ2-7|NA|NA|TRBV6-6
CASSYYSSYEQYF
TGTGCCAGCAGTTACTACAGCTCCTACGAGCAGTACTTC
>TRBJ2-3|NA|once|TRBV28
CASTGVGTDTQYF
TGTGCCAGCACGGGGGTCGGCACAGATACGCAGTATTTT
>TRBJ1-2|NA|NA|TRBV4-2
CASSLDPTVNYGYTF
TGTGCCAGCAGCCTAGATCCGACAGTTAACTATGGCTACACCTTC
>TRBJ1-2|TRBD1|NA|TRBV2
CASNNRGFDNYGYTF
TGTGCCAGCAATAACAGGGGGTTTGACAACTATGGCTACACCTTC
>TRBJ1-2|NA|NA|TRBV2
CASSVRIEGYTF
TGTGCCAGCAGTGTACGAATAGAGGGCTACACCTTC
>TRBJ2-5|TRBD2|NA|TRBV5-1
CASSLAGGQETQYF
TGCGCCAGTTCGCTAGCGGGGGGGCAAGAGACCCAGTACTTC
>TRBJ2-1|TRBD2|NA|TRBV10-3
CAISAAGDYNEQFF
TGTGCCATCAGTGCTGCGGGGGACTACAATGAGCAGTTCTTC
>TRBJ1-4|NA|NA|TRBV25-1
CASSGAWAGEKLFF
TGTGCCAGCAGTGGGGCGTGGGCGGGGGAAAAACTGTTTTTT
>TRBJ1-6|NA|few|TRBV30
CAWRTRGNSPLHF
TGTGCCTGGAGGACCCGGGGGAATTCACCCCTCCACTTT
>TRBJ2-2|NA|NA|TRBV28
CASRGTANTGELFF
TGTGCCAGCAGGGGGACGGCAAACACCGGGGAGCTGTTTTTT
>TRBJ2-7|TRBD2|NA|TRBV11-2
CASSGLAGVYEQYF
TGTGCCAGCAGCGGACTAGCGGGAGTTTACGAGCAGTACTTC
>TRBJ2-3|TRBD2|NA|TRBV7-3
CASSPLGGGAADTQYF
TGTGCCAGCAGCCCCCTCGGCGGGGGGGCCGCAGATACGCAGTATTTT
>TRBJ2-1|NA|few|TRBV2
CASSDRVKEQFF
TGTGCCAGCAGTGATCGAGTCAAGGAGCAGTTCTTC
>TRBJ2-1|TRBD2|NA|TRBV7-8
CASSPSGSTNEQFF
TGTGCCAGCAGCCCTAGCGGGAGTACCAATGAGCAGTTCTTC
>TRBJ2-7|NA|NA|TRBV30
CACLGLGYEQYF
TGTGCCTGTCTTGGACTGGGATACGAGCAGTACTTC
>TRBJ2-1|NA|NA|TRBV15
CATLGNNEQFF
TGTGCCACCTTAGGAAACAATGAGCAGTTCTTC
>TRBJ2-3|TRBD2|NA|TRBV11-2
CASSLGSGGGDTQYF
TGTGCCAGCAGCTTAGGGAGCGGGGGCGGAGATACGCAGTATTTT
>TRBJ2-1|TRBD2|NA|TRBV15
CATSSGLAGGLGEQFF
TGTGCCACCAGCAGCGGACTAGCGGGAGGGCTGGGGGAGCAGTTCTTC
>TRBJ2-1|TRBD2|NA|TRBV28
CASSFLAGGKNEQFF
TGTGCCAGCAGTTTCTTGGCGGGAGGTAAGAATGAGCAGTTCTTC
>TRBJ1-3|TRBD1|NA|TRBV28
CASRGTGVGNTIYF
TGTGCCAGCAGAGGTACAGGGGTCGGAAACACCATATATTTT
>TRBJ1-1|NA|few|TRBV6-5
CASSSFRGTNTEAFF
TGTGCCAGCAGTAGCTTCAGGGGCACGAACACTGAAGCTTTCTTT
>TRBJ1-5|TRBD1|NA|TRBV6-8
CASSVTGVWRYSNQPQHF
TGTGCCAGCAGTGTGACAGGGGTGTGGAGATATAGCAATCAGCCCCAGCATTTT
>TRBJ1-1|NA|NA|TRBV6-6
CASKPYGTILEAFF
TGTGCCAGCAAACCGTACGGGACCATCCTAGAAGCTTTCTTT
>TRBJ2-1|TRBD2|NA|TRBV27
CAVHYGTSGRHEQFF
TGTGCCGTACACTACGGGACTAGCGGGAGGCATGAGCAGTTCTTC